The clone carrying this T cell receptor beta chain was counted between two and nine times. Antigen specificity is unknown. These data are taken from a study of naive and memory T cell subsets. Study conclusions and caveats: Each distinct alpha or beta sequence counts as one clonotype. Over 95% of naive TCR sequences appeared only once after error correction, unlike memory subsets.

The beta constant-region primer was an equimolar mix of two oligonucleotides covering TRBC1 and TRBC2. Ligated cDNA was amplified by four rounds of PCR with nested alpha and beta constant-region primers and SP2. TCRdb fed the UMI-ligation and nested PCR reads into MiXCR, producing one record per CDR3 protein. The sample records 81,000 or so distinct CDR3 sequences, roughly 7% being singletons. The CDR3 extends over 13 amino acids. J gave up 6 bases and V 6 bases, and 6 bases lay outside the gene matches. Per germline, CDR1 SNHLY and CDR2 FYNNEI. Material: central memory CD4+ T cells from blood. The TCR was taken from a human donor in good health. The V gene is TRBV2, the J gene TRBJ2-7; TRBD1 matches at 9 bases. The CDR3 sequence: CASRRDRESEQYF. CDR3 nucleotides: TGTGCCAGCAGACGGGACAGGGAAAGCGAGCAGTACTTC.